This TCR beta chain was observed in a study of cytomegalovirus exposure and HLA in healthy donors. As to this clone: The antigen is undetermined.

Some clones are missing from TCRdb's copy, which holds only in-frame ones; the method was immunoSEQ multiplex PCR. This sample carries some 49,000 clones, roughly 93% of them seen once, and the ten largest clones take over 1.3%. Overall study findings and caveats: Altogether, 150 or so TCR beta chains were recorded as cytomegalovirus-associated. Most sequenced TCRs were rare (though some public TCRs occurred in many donors).

The TCR comes from a man aged 18 to 29 in good health and CMV-seronegative. The sequenced material came from PBMCs.

The CDR3 protein is CASSFTGGNTIYF. CDR3 bases: TGTGCCAGCAGCTTCACAGGGGGAAACACCATATATTTT. The chain links TRBV7-9 to TRBJ1-3; D possibly corresponds to TRBD1 (6 bases). CDR3 length: 13 amino acids. CDR1 and CDR2 (germline): SEHNR, FQNEAQ (reference sequence). Trimming took off 3 bases at V and 4 bases at J, with 7 bases between the two ends.